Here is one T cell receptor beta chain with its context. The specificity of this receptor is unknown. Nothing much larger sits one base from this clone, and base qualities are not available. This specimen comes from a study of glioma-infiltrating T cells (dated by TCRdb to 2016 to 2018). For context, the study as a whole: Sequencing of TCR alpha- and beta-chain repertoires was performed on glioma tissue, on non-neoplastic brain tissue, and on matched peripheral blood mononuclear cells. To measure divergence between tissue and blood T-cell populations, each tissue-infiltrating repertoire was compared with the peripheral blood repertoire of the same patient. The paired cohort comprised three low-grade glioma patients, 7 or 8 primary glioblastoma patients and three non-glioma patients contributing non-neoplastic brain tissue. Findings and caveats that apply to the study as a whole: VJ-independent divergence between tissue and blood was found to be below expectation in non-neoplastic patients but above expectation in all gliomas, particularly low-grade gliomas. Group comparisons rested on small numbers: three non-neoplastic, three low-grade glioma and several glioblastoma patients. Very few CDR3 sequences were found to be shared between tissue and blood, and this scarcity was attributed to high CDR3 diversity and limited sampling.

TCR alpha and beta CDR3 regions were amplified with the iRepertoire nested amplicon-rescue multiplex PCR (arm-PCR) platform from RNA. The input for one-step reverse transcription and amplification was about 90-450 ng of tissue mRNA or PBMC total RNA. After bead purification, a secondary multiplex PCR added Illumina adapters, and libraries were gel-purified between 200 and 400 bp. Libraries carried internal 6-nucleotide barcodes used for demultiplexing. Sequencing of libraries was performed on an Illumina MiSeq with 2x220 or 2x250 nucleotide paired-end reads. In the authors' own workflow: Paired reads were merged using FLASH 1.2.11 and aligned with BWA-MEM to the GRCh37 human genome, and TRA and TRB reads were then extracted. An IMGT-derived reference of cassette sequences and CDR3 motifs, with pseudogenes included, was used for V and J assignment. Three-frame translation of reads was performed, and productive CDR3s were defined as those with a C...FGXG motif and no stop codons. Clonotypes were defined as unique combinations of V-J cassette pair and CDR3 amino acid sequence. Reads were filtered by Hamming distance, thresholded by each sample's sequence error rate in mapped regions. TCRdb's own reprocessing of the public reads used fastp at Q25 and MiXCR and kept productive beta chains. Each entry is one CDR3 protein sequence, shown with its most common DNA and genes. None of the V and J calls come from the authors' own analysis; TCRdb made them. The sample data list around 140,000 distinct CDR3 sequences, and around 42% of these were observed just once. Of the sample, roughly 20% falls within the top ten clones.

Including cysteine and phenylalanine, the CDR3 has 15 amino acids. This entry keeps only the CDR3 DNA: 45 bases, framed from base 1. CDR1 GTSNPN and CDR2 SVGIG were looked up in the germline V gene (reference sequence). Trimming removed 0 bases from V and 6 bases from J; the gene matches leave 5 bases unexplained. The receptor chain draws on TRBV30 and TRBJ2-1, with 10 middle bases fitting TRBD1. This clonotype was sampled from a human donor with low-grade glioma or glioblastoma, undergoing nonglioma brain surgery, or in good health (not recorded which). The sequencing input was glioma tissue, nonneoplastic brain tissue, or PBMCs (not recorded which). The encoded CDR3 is CAWSVLDRGSNEQFF. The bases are TGTGCCTGGAGTGTACTGGACAGGGGGTCCAATGAGCAGTTCTTC.